A selection of T cell receptor beta chains follows, all from one sample in a study of blood T cell repertoires in COVID-19. This table comes from immunoSEQ multiplex PCR, and its TCRdb copy is limited to in-frame clones, with some not included. Altogether fewer than 120,000 clones are present, over 60% being singletons, with the ten largest covering roughly 3.8%. Input material: peripheral blood. The receptor source for this set is a woman of 80 years or more with acute or convalescent COVID-19. Both conserved end residues are part of each CDR3. A D gene is named only where the DNA matches it firmly. Size is stated for part of the rows, as once, few or many counts, or as a class when the clone is expanded.

- | TRBD2 | TRBJ2-1 | TRBV28 | TGTGCCAGCAGTTTTAGCGGGAGCACCTACAATGAGCAGTTCTTC | CASSFSGSTYNEQFF
- | TRBD1 | TRBJ2-2 | TRBV9 | TGTGCCAGCAGCGTACACACGGGACAGGGTGCGAACACCGGGGAGCTGTTTTTT | CASSVHTGQGANTGELFF
- | TRBD2 | TRBJ2-3 | TRBV6-2/TRBV6-3 | TGTGCCAGCAGTTGGTCGGTGGGACTAGGGGTTCTGGCAGATACGCAGTATTTT | CASSWSVGLGVLADTQYF
few | TRBD1 | TRBJ1-5 | TRBV30 | TGTGCCTGGACCCCCGGTGACAGGGGGGTCCAGCCCCAGCATTTT | CAWTPGDRGVQPQHF
- | TRBD1 | TRBJ2-3 | TRBV5-1 | TGCGCCAGCAGTCAGACAGGGTTTGGTTTCAGCACAGATACGCAGTATTTT | CASSQTGFGFSTDTQYF
- | TRBD2 | TRBJ2-3 | TRBV5-4 | TGTGCCAGCAGCCGCCTCGGGACTAGCGGGGGGGGGACAGATACGCAGTATTTT | CASSRLGTSGGGTDTQYF
- | - | TRBJ1-4 | TRBV28 | TGTGCCAGCGGACGGGACACCGTGAGCTTCGCAACTAATGAAAAACTGTTTTTT | CASGRDTVSFATNEKLFF
- | - | TRBJ2-3 | TRBV2 | TGTGCCAGCAGCCTCGAGGGAGATACGCAGTATTTT | CASSLEGDTQYF
- | TRBD2 | TRBJ2-2 | TRBV6-6 | TGTGCCAGCAGTCGACTAGCGGGGGGCTCGGGGACCGGGGAGCTGTTTTTT | CASSRLAGGSGTGELFF
few | - | TRBJ1-2 | TRBV5-1 | TGCGCCAGCAGCATGGGGCCGGGGGTAGCCCCTAACTATGGCTACACCTTC | CASSMGPGVAPNYGYTF
- | TRBD1 | TRBJ1-2 | TRBV7-9 | TGTGCCAGCAGCTTAGCGACAGGGTTGGCTGGCTACACCTTC | CASSLATGLAGYTF
- | - | TRBJ1-4 | TRBV5-1 | TGCGCCAGCAGCCTCCGGACAGATGAAAAACTGTTTTTT | CASSLRTDEKLFF
- | TRBD2 | TRBJ2-1 | TRBV7-8 | TGTGCCAGCAGCTTAGCGTACCGGGTAGCGGGAGGACACAATGAGCAGTTCTTC | CASSLAYRVAGGHNEQFF
- | TRBD1 | TRBJ1-5 | TRBV18 | TGTGCCAGCTCGCCGGGACAGGGCGACCAGCCCCAGCATTTT | CASSPGQGDQPQHF
once | - | TRBJ1-6 | TRBV5-1 | TGCGCCAGCAGTTTGGTACAGGGAACTGATTCACCCCTCCACTTT | CASSLVQGTDSPLHF
- | - | TRBJ1-1 | TRBV5-1 | TGCGCCAGCAGCTTGGCACAGCCGAACACTGAAGCTTTCTTT | CASSLAQPNTEAFF
- | - | TRBJ1-5 | TRBV9 | TGTGCCAGCGGGGCAGGGGATCAGCCCCAGCATTTT | CASGAGDQPQHF
- | TRBD2 | TRBJ2-5 | TRBV7-8 | TGTGCCAGCAGCCCCCCCGGACTAGCGAGGCAAGAGACCCAGTACTTC | CASSPPGLARQETQYF
- | TRBD1 | TRBJ2-1 | TRBV28 | TGTGCCAGCAGGCCGGGACAGAATGGGTGGCGTGAGCAGTTCTTC | CASRPGQNGWREQFF
- | TRBD1 | TRBJ1-4 | TRBV7-2 | TGTGCCAGCAGCTTCGACAGGGGTAATGAAAAACTGTTTTTT | CASSFDRGNEKLFF
- | - | TRBJ1-1 | TRBV19 | TGTGCCAGTAGTATATCCCCTGCCAGCACTGAAGCTTTCTTT | CASSISPASTEAFF
once | - | TRBJ1-1 | TRBV7-9 | TGTGCCAGCAGTTTGCGGGGGGGAAGCGCCGAAGCTTTCTTT | CASSLRGGSAEAFF
few | - | TRBJ1-6 | TRBV5-3 | TGTGCCAGAAACTTCCCAGGGCCGGATACTTCCAATTCACCCCTCCACTTT | CARNFPGPDTSNSPLHF
- | TRBD1 | TRBJ2-2 | TRBV7-2 | TGTGCCAGCAGCTCTGGACAGGGGGTAGGCACCGGGGAGCTGTTTTTT | CASSSGQGVGTGELFF
- | TRBD1 | TRBJ2-2 | TRBV19 | TGTGCCAGTAGTATAGGTGGACAGGGGAAGGACGGGGAGCTGTTTTTT | CASSIGGQGKDGELFF
- | - | TRBJ1-3 | TRBV3-1/TRBV3-2 | TGTGCCAGCAGCCAGCCCACCATTCAGTCTGGAAACACCATATATTTT | CASSQPTIQSGNTIYF
- | - | TRBJ1-2 | TRBV7-2 | TGTGCCAGCAGCTCCAGGGCTAACTATGGCTACACCTTC | CASSSRANYGYTF
once | TRBD2 | TRBJ2-7 | TRBV6-1 | TGTGCCAGCAGTGAAGAGGTTAGCGGGGGCGAGCAGTACTTC | CASSEEVSGGEQYF
- | - | TRBJ2-3 | TRBV3-1/TRBV3-2 | TGTGCCAGCAGCGGGGCGGTTAGCACAGATACGCAGTATTTT | CASSGAVSTDTQYF